This entry concerns a single T cell receptor (beta chain). This entry belongs to a study of shared clonotypes between healthy human individuals. Study-level background: CD4 naive and memory got three plates each, CD8 naive two, CD8 memory one.

The data were produced by immunoSEQ multiplex PCR, yet TCRdb's version contains in-frame clones alone and is incomplete. The sample holds approximately 2,300,000 clones, 85% to 95% seen once. This CDR3 comprises 17 residues. With 3 bases clipped from V and 0 bases from J, the junction kept 5 bases outside the gene matches. Per the germline V gene, CDR1 is SGDLS and CDR2 is YYNGEE. CD45RA+ naive and CD45RA-negative memory subsets were separated from CD4+ cells. V is TRBV9 and J is TRBJ1-4; 10 nucleotides align to TRBD1. This receptor was identified in a man aged 18 to 30 in good health. Some clones in this sample may be carry-over from other donors' samples. Sample: naive CD4+ T cells from PBMCs. This sample's subset: CD45RA+ positively selected. The CDR3 region is CASSGRTGGTTNEKLFF. The CDR3 nucleotides read TGTGCCAGCAGCGGACGGACAGGGGGAACAACTAATGAAAAACTGTTTTTT.